These 5 T cell receptor beta chains originate from one sample sequenced in a study of blood T cell repertoires in COVID-19. Only in-frame clones appear in the TCRdb table, and some are missing; sequencing was by immunoSEQ multiplex PCR. The data contain some 120,000 clones, 88% of them singletons. The source material was peripheral blood. These receptors came from a human donor in a cohort sampled during active COVID-19.

This chain links TRBV7-9 with TRBJ2-3, with D possibly matching TRBD1 (6 bases). Per the germline V gene, CDR1 is SEHNR and CDR2 is FQNEAQ (reference sequence). Trimming stripped 6 bases from V and 4 bases from J, with 26 bases between. The CDR3 runs to 18 residues. CDR3 DNA sequence: TGTGCCAGCAGTCAGAGGGTCGGTCCACAGGGCGGACCAGATACGCAGTATTTT. It is translated as CASSQRVGPQGGPDTQYF.

The chain recombines TRBV5-1 with TRBJ2-3, with D possibly being TRBD2 (6 bases). The germline gives CDR1 SGHRS, CDR2 YFSETQ. CDR3 length equals 14 residues. With 7 bases removed from V and 0 bases from J, the gap between germline ends came to 12 bases. CDR3 sequence reads: CASGIAASTDTQYF. CDR3 in DNA: TGCGCCAGCGGGATAGCGGCGAGCACAGATACGCAGTATTTT.

This clone has just one count. J is TRBJ2-3 and V is TRBV5-4, with no clear D. The CDR3 consists of 15 residues. In germline, CDR1 is SGHNT, CDR2 YYREEE (reference sequence). The ends were cut back, 7 bases at V and 4 bases at J, with 19 bases in the middle. The DNA of the CDR3 is TGTGCCAGCCGTAACCTTCCTGGAAGCGCAGATACGCAGTATTTT. It specifies CASRNLPGSADTQYF.

V is TRBV19 and J is TRBJ2-1, with TRBD1 matching 8 bases. CDR1 is LNHDA, CDR2 SQIVND, per germline (reference sequence). The CDR3 runs to 17 residues. Unmatched junction bases numbered 11, after V lost 5 bases and J lost 2 bases. CDR3 nucleotides: TGTGCCAGTAGTCCCACCGGGACAGGATTTACCTACAATGAGCAGTTCTTC. Translation: CASSPTGTGFTYNEQFF. The complete variable domain, with remaining parts taken from reference TRBV19 and TRBJ2-1, reads DGGITQSPKYLFRKEGQNVTLSCEQNLNHDAMYWYRQDPGQGLRLIYYSQIVNDFQKGDIAEGYSVSREKKESFPLTVTSAQKNPTAFYLCASSPTGTGFTYNEQFFGPGTRLTVL.

This clone has only one observation. In nucleotides, the CDR3 is TGTGCCAGCAGTGAACCATCTAGCGGGAAGCGGTTAGATACGCAGTATTTT. This gives the protein CASSEPSSGKRLDTQYF. The genes are TRBV25-1 and TRBJ2-3, with 9 bases fitting TRBD2. With 2 bases clipped from V and 5 bases from J, the junction kept 11 bases outside the gene matches. The germline gives CDR1 MGHDK, CDR2 SYGVNS. CDR3 size: 17 residues.